Each of the 22 T cell receptor beta chains below was sequenced from the same sample in a study of CD8 T cells in ankylosing spondylitis (dated by TCRdb to between 2016 and 2019). Results and caveats for the whole study, not just this receptor: A TCR beta motif of 8 or 9 highly homologous amino acid variants appeared characteristic of blood from ankylosing spondylitis patients.

Library preparation used 5' RACE. TCRdb records Illumina HiSeq 2500 as the sequencer. The public reads were quality trimmed at Q25 with fastp and then assembled into clones with MiXCR by TCRdb, keeping productive beta chains. When rows share a CDR3 protein, they turn into one entry using the most common DNA and genes. A total of hundreds of thousands of distinct CDR3 sequences appear in this sample, roughly 12% of them only once. The ten biggest clones cover roughly 0.51% of the sample. Their recognized antigens are unknown. The sample comprised blood, either unsorted or a sorted T cell fraction (not recorded which). All receptors come from a male donor with ankylosing spondylitis.

The rearrangement links TRBV11-2 to TRBJ2-1; 7 bases are shared with TRBD2. Trimming removed 2 bases from V and 8 bases from J; junction bases left unmatched: 6. The length of the CDR3 is 14 residues. Germline CDR1 SGHAT, CDR2 FQNNGV. CDR3 sequence reads: CASSLSLADHEQFF. CDR3 coding DNA: TGTGCCAGCAGCTTATCCCTAGCGGATCATGAGCAGTTCTTC.

The rearrangement links TRBV29-1 to TRBJ2-3; D not certain. CDR1 is SQVTM, CDR2 ANQGSEA, per germline. This CDR3 is built from 12 residues. V was clipped by 2 bases and J by 3 bases, with 6 bases between them. The CDR3 region is CSVEQLTDTQYF. The CDR3 DNA reads as TGCAGCGTTGAACAGTTAACAGATACGCAGTATTTT.

This clonotype came up a few times. This rearrangement joins TRBV20-1 to TRBJ1-1, with 8 bases matching TRBD1. This CDR3 contains 16 residues. Trimming at V came to 0 bases and at J to 0 bases, leaving 6 bases not matched to a gene. The germline gives CDR1 DFQATT, CDR2 SNEGSKA (reference sequence). The CDR3: CSARDIRTGMNTEAFF. The CDR3, as DNA: TGCAGTGCTAGAGATATTCGGACAGGGATGAACACTGAAGCTTTCTTT.

This clonotype was counted between two and nine times. The V call is TRBV7-6, the J call TRBJ2-7; D possibly corresponds to TRBD1 (5 bases). The CDR3 extends over 13 amino acids. Germline CDR1 and CDR2: SGHVS and FNYEAQ. V was clipped by 2 bases and J by 8 bases, with 13 bases between them. CDR3 residues: CASSLSGADKQYF. The CDR3 DNA sequence: TGTGCCAGCAGCTTATCCGGCGCGGACAAGCAGTACTTC.

This clonotype was seen a few times. V gene TRBV29-1 combines with J gene TRBJ1-6; 9 bases are a match to TRBD1. The CDR3 is 14 residues long. Germline V CDR1 and CDR2: SQVTM, ANQGSEA. Losses at the gene ends were 6 bases for V and 8 bases for J; bases not matched to a gene: 8. CDR3 amino acids: CSVGGQGPDSPLHF. CDR3 sequence (DNA): TGCAGCGTGGGGGGACAGGGCCCCGATTCACCCCTCCACTTT.

The chain couples TRBV7-2 to TRBJ2-5; 10 bases fit TRBD2. V lost 7 bases, J lost 2 bases, and 13 bases stayed unmatched. There are 17 residues in the CDR3. Germline-derived CDR1 and CDR2 are SGHTA and FQGNSA. Here the CDR3 DNA reads TGTGCCAGCACCCCGCGGGGTAGCGGGGGGAGACAAGAGACCCAGTACTTC. Its protein product is CASTPRGSGGRQETQYF.

This clonotype was picked up a small number of times. The chain uses TRBV29-1 and TRBJ1-1, with no clear D. This CDR3 contains 13 residues. V lost 4 bases to trimming and J lost 8 bases, with 17 bases between them. CDR1 is SQVTM and CDR2 is ANQGSEA in the germline V gene. The CDR3 sequence: CSVVRLLEGEAFF. The CDR3 nucleotides read TGCAGCGTTGTAAGGCTCCTGGAAGGGGAAGCTTTCTTT.

This clonotype was recorded a few times. The chain uses TRBV18 and TRBJ2-7; D possibly corresponds to TRBD2 (6 bases). The CDR3 totals 13 residues. The germline gives CDR1 KGHSH, CDR2 LQKENI. The germline V and J ends were trimmed by 3 bases and 7 bases, with 13 bases remaining between them. The CDR3 region has the DNA TGTGCCAGCTCACCGGGGGGACTGAAGGAGCAGTACTTC. It translates to CASSPGGLKEQYF.

This clonotype was counted between two and nine times. The gene calls are TRBV6-5 and TRBJ1-2; D ambiguous. The ends were cut back, 0 bases at V and 2 bases at J, with 13 bases in the middle. The germline gives CDR1 MNHEY, CDR2 SVGAGI. The CDR3 contains 16 residues. CDR3 nucleotides: TGTGCCAGCAGTTACTCGTTTGCGGGGTCAAACTATGGCTACACCTTC. It yields the protein CASSYSFAGSNYGYTF.

This rearrangement joins TRBV12-3 or TRBV12-4 to TRBJ1-6; no definite D call. V lost 5 bases, J lost 4 bases, and 12 bases lay in between. The CDR3 runs 15 residues. The CDR3 protein is CASSPTRDYNSPLHF. DNA for the CDR3: TGTGCCAGCAGTCCAACCCGGGATTATAATTCACCCCTCCACTTT.

The rearrangement uses TRBV7-6 and TRBJ1-1; unclear D gene. Trimming pared 1 base from V and 3 bases from J, leaving 9 bases between. This CDR3 region has 14 residues. CDR1 and CDR2 (germline): SGHVS, FNYEAQ. The CDR3: CASSLEDGYTEAFF. CDR3 in DNA: TGTGCCAGCAGCTTAGAGGACGGGTACACTGAAGCTTTCTTT.

This chain joins TRBV20-1 and TRBJ2-1, with TRBD2 matching over 8 bases. The germline gives CDR1 DFQATT, CDR2 SNEGSKA (reference sequence). Trimming at V came to 2 bases and at J to 6 bases, leaving 6 bases not matched to a gene. The CDR3 runs 14 residues. The CDR3 loop is CSARLRGRSNEQFF. CDR3 nucleotides: TGCAGTGCTAGATTGCGCGGGAGGAGCAATGAGCAGTTCTTC.

In this sample, this clonotype turned up a few times. Written as DNA, the CDR3 is TGCAGTGCTAGATTCTGGTCGGGGGAGACCCAGTACTTC. The encoded protein is CSARFWSGETQYF. The chain recombines TRBV20-1 with TRBJ2-5; D possibly corresponds to TRBD2 (5 bases). CDR1 and CDR2 from the germline V gene are DFQATT and SNEGSKA (reference sequence). Trimming took off 2 bases at V and 5 bases at J, with 12 bases between the two ends. This CDR3 comprises 13 residues.

The chain has TRBV6-1 and TRBJ2-3, with D perhaps TRBD1 (5 bases). Germline CDR1 is MNHNS and CDR2 is SASEGT. V was cut by 11 bases and J by 2 bases, with 17 bases left in between. There are 14 residues in the CDR3. The CDR3 spells CAGACKGSTDTQYF. For the CDR3, the DNA is TGTGCCGGAGCCTGTAAGGGGTCCACAGATACGCAGTATTTT.

The chain has TRBV7-8 and TRBJ2-7; D is uncertain. Trimming removed 5 bases at V and 9 bases at J, with 23 bases between. Germline V lookup: CDR1 SGHVS, CDR2 FQNEAQ. This CDR3 spans 15 amino acids. The CDR3 loop reads CASSALRRQRPGQYF. The DNA for the CDR3 is TGTGCCAGCAGCGCCTTGCGACGCCAGCGTCCGGGGCAGTACTTC. Drawing the rest from reference TRBV7-8 and TRBJ2-7, the complete variable domain is GAGVSQSPRYKVAKRGQDVALRCDPISGHVSLFWYQQALGQGPEFLTYFQNEAQLDKSGLPSDRFFAERPEGSVSTLKIQRTQQEDSAVYLCASSALRRQRPGQYFGPGTRLTVT.

Many counts were recorded for this clonotype. V usage is TRBV27 and J usage is TRBJ2-7; the match to TRBD1 covers 7 bases. Germline V lookup: CDR1 MNHEY, CDR2 SMNVEV (reference sequence). Unmatched junction bases numbered 5, after V lost 6 bases and J lost 0 bases. The CDR3 runs to 14 residues. CDR3 DNA: TGTGCCAGCAGAAGGTCAGGGGGCTCCTACGAGCAGTACTTC. Its protein is CASRRSGGSYEQYF.

This clonotype was seen many times. The V call is TRBV20-1, the J call TRBJ1-2, with 11 positions matching TRBD1. This CDR3 comprises 14 residues. V lost 3 bases to trimming and J lost 4 bases; unmatched junction nucleotides: 4. Germline loops: CDR1 DFQATT, CDR2 SNEGSKA (reference sequence). The CDR3 protein is CSASKGTGGYGYTF. The CDR3 DNA is TGCAGTGCTAGTAAAGGGACAGGGGGCTATGGCTACACCTTC.

The sample holds one count of this clonotype. V usage is TRBV7-2 and J usage is TRBJ1-5, with TRBD1 matching over 8 bases. Germline V lookup: CDR1 SGHTA, CDR2 FQGNSA. This CDR3 comprises 13 residues. The V and J ends lost 6 bases and 7 bases, in that order; junction bases with no gene match: 5. The DNA for the CDR3 is TGTGCCAGCAGGTCAGGGGGCGGCCAGCCCCAGCATTTT. It is translated as CASRSGGGQPQHF.

This clonotype showed up many times. The chain links TRBV12-3 or TRBV12-4 to TRBJ2-7, with D perhaps given as TRBD1 or TRBD2 (5 bases each). V shed 6 bases and J shed 6 bases, with 9 bases lying between them. The CDR3 sequence is 11 residues long. The CDR3 loop is CASRRDREQYF. CDR3 sequence (DNA): TGTGCCAGCAGAAGGGACCGCGAGCAGTACTTC.

The J gene is TRBJ1-2, the V gene TRBV10-3; 8 bases align to TRBD1. From germline, CDR1 is ENHRY and CDR2 SYGVKD. Unmatched junction bases numbered 11, after V lost 6 bases and J lost 8 bases. The CDR3 totals 14 residues. This chain's CDR3 is CAIRDDRGRRGYTF. The CDR3 DNA reads as TGTGCCATCAGGGACGACAGGGGCCGTAGGGGCTACACCTTC.

This clonotype appeared a few times. The chain uses TRBV20-1 and TRBJ2-3, with D maybe TRBD1 (6 bases). Between the trimmed V and J ends, which lost 5 bases and 6 bases, there was a span of 15 bases. The CDR3 covers 13 residues. Germline V lookup: CDR1 DFQATT, CDR2 SNEGSKA (reference sequence). The CDR3 bases are TGCAGTGCTGGATTACAGGGAAGTGATACGCAGTATTTT. This encodes CSAGLQGSDTQYF.

This clonotype occurred a few times. The chain couples TRBV5-1 to TRBJ1-1, with a tentative D call TRBD1 (5 bases). This CDR3 has 16 residues. Trimming took 0 bases from V and 1 from J, leaving 13 bases between them. Germline V lookup: CDR1 SGHRS, CDR2 YFSETQ. This CDR3 reads CASSLAAGRTNTEAFF. In DNA form, the CDR3 reads TGCGCCAGCAGCTTGGCGGCAGGGAGGACGAACACTGAAGCTTTCTTT. Combining the CDR3 with reference TRBV5-1 and TRBJ1-1 gives the whole variable domain KAGVTQTPRYLIKTRGQQVTLSCSPISGHRSVSWYQQTPGQGLQFLFEYFSETQRNKGNFPGRFSGRQFSNSRSEMNVSTLELGDSALYLCASSLAAGRTNTEAFFGQGTRLTVV.